This T cell receptor (beta chain) is from a study of blood T cell repertoires in COVID-19. This clone is a singleton in its sample. Per germline, CDR1 SNHLY and CDR2 FYNNEI. CDR3 length: 15 amino acids. V shed 7 bases, J shed 9 bases, and the junction held 17 bases outside the gene matches. Produced via immunoSEQ multiplex PCR; TCRdb's table is partial and in-frame only. The profile shows approximately 330,000 clones, roughly 90% of them singletons. The TCR comes from a woman aged 30 to 39 who had recovered from COVID-19. Material for sequencing was PBMCs or T cells enriched from blood (not recorded which). V is TRBV2 and J is TRBJ2-7; 8 bases match TRBD1. The CDR3 DNA reads as TGTGCCAGCAAACCCCGGACAGGGAATTTCGGTCGGCAGTACTTC. Translated, it gives CASKPRTGNFGRQYF.